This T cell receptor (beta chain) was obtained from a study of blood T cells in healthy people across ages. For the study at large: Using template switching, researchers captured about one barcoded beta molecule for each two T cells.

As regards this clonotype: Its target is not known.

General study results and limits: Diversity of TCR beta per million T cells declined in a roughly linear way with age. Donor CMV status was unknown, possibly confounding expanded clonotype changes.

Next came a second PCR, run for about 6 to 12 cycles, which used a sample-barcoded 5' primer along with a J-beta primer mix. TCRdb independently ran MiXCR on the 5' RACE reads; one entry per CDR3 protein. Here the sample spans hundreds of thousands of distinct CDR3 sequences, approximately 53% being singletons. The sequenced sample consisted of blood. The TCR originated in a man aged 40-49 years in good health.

The CDR3 DNA follows: TGCAGTGCTAGAGGAAATAATGGAGGGTACAACTGGGACTATGGCTACACCTTC. It specifies CSARGNNGGYNWDYGYTF. The chain combines TRBV20-1 with TRBJ1-2; D gene unclear. Germline loops: CDR1 DFQATT, CDR2 SNEGSKA (reference sequence). The CDR3 runs to 18 residues. Trimming left V 1 base short and J 3 bases short, with 24 bases between.